This T cell receptor (beta chain) was sequenced in a study of T cells in Graves' hyperthyroidism and ophthalmopathy. Study-wide background: Peripheral blood was drawn at first diagnosis, prior to all treatment.

Reasons for excluding patients were uncontrolled infection, other autoimmune disease, pregnancy or lactation. It was over 9.5 ml of fresh peripheral blood that supplied the PBMCs. V lost 3 bases, J lost 3 bases, and 10 bases lay in between. The CDR3 totals 13 residues. In germline, CDR1 is SGHDT, CDR2 YYEEEE. What was amplified from RNA transcripts were TCR beta CDR3 regions. Initially, a first-round RT-PCR of the TCR CDR3 employed the HTBI primer set. TCRdb re-analysed the multiplex PCR reads in MiXCR, keeping a single row per CDR3 protein. The sample comprises about 680,000 distinct CDR3 sequences, over 35% of which are singletons, and 31% rests with the top ten. In this sample, this clonotype turned up many times.

The sequencing sample was made of blood. The sequence was obtained from a woman between 40 and 50 years old with Graves' hyperthyroidism. The chain has TRBV5-6 and TRBJ2-7; tentatively, D is TRBD1 (6 bases). The DNA of the CDR3 is TGTGCCAGCAGCTCGGACAGTCGCTACGAGCAGTACTTC. Encoded protein: CASSSDSRYEQYF. Combining the CDR3 with reference TRBV5-6 and TRBJ2-7 gives the whole variable domain DAGVTQSPTHLIKTRGQQVTLRCSPKSGHDTVSWYQQALGQGPQFIFQYYEEEERQRGNFPDRFSGHQFPNYSSELNVNALLLGDSALYLCASSSDSRYEQYFGPGTRLTVT.